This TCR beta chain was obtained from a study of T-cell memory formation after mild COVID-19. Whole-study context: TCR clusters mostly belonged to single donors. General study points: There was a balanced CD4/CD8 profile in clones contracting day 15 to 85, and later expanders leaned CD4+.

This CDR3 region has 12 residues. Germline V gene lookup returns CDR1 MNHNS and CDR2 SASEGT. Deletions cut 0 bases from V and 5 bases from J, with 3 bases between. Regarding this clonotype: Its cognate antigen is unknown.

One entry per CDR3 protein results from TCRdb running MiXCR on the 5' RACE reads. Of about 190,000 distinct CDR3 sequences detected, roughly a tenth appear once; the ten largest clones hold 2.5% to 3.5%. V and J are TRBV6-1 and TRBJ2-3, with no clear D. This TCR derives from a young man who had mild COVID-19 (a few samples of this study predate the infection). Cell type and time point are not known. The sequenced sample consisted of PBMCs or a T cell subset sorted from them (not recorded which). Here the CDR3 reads CASSEAIDTQYF. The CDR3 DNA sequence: TGTGCCAGCAGTGAAGCGATAGATACGCAGTATTTT.